This entry features one TCR beta chain sequence. Its specificity is unknown. A universal primer site was created by template switching, with the cDNA bearing unique molecular identifiers. TCRdb called the 5' RACE reads again in MiXCR, with one record for every CDR3 protein. The sample consists of roughly 250,000 distinct CDR3 sequences, over 11% of them appearing once. Healthy Caucasian individuals made up all the donors. This specimen comes from a study of identical twins. Study observations and caveats: Excess sharing between twins was weaker in beta out-of-frame sequences.

V was pared by 0 bases and J by 8 bases, with 5 bases of the junction left unmatched. The germline CDR1 and CDR2 sequences are SGHVS and FQNEAQ. The CDR3 is 15 residues long. The sequence was collected from a woman aged 18-29 years in good health. The sequenced sample consisted of memory (CD45RO+) T cells sorted from blood. V gene TRBV7-8 combines with J gene TRBJ2-1; 9 bases map to TRBD2. The CDR3 spells CASSLAGLAIHEQFF. CDR3 in DNA: TGTGCCAGCAGCTTAGCTGGACTAGCGATCCATGAGCAGTTCTTC.